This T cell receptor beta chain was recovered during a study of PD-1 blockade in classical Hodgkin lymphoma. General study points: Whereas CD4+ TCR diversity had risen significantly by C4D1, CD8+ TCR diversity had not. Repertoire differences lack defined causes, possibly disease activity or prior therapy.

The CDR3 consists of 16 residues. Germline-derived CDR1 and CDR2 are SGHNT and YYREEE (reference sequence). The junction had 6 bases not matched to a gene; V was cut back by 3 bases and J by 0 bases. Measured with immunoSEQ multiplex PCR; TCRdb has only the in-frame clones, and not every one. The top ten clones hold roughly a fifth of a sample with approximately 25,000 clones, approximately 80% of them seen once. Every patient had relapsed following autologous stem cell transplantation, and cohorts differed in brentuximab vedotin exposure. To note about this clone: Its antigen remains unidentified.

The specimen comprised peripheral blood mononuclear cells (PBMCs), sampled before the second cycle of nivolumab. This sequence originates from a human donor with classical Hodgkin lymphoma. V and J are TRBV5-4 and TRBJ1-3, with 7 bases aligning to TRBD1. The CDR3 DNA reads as TGTGCCAGCAGCTCCCCTGACAGGGCCTCTGGAAACACCATATATTTT. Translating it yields CASSSPDRASGNTIYF. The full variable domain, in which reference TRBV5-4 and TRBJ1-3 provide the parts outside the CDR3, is ETGVTQSPTHLIKTRGQQVTLRCSSQSGHNTVSWYQQALGQGPQFIFQYYREEENGRGNFPPRFSGLQFPNYSSELNVNALELDDSALYLCASSSPDRASGNTIYFGEGSWLTVV.